One sample yielded the 16 T cell receptor beta chains listed below, sequenced in a study of T cell responses to AZD1222 COVID-19 vaccine. Profiled with immunoSEQ multiplex PCR; TCRdb holds only in-frame clones, not every one. The repertoire includes some 150,000 clones, roughly 93% of them detected once, and roughly 0.9% sits in the top ten. Here the sequenced sample was peripheral blood, taken on day 0 of AZD1222 vaccination. The receptors here all came from an adult in good health.

This CDR3 is CASSYLGDQPQHF. The CDR3 region has the DNA TGTGCCAGCAGTTACTTAGGGGATCAGCCCCAGCATTTT. The chain has TRBV6-5 and TRBJ1-5, with D maybe TRBD1 (5 bases). Trimming shortened V by 1 base and J by 5 bases, and 6 bases separated the two germline ends. The CDR3 is made up of 13 amino acids. Germline assignment: CDR1 MNHEY and CDR2 SVGAGI.

The V gene is TRBV5-8, the J gene TRBJ1-3; 8 nucleotides line up with TRBD1. This CDR3 is 15 amino acids long. V trimming: 4 bases; J trimming: 2 bases; junction bases outside the gene matches: 5. The germline V gene encodes CDR1 SGHTS and CDR2 YDEGEE. CDR3 sequence: CASSPRGLAGNTIYF. The CDR3 DNA sequence: TGTGCCAGCAGCCCCAGGGGGCTTGCTGGAAACACCATATATTTT.

This clone occurred a few times. The J gene is TRBJ1-3, the V gene TRBV29-1, with 8 nucleotides matching TRBD1. The CDR3 sequence is 13 residues long. The V gene's germline CDR1 is SQVTM and CDR2 ANQGSEA. The junction had 2 bases not matched to a gene; V was cut back by 6 bases and J by 1 base. The CDR3 here is CSVQGASGNTIYF. The CDR3 DNA reads TGCAGCGTCCAGGGGGCTTCTGGAAACACCATATATTTT.

This clone was seen only once. This sequence joins TRBV3-1 (or the pseudogene TRBV3-2) and TRBJ1-1, with D possibly TRBD1 on 6 matching bases. CDR3 length: 18 residues. In germline, CDR1 is LGHDT, CDR2 YNNKEL (reference sequence). V was shortened by 1 base and J by 0 bases, with 18 bases between the two germline ends. For the CDR3, the DNA is TGTGCCAGCAGCCAAGTTTCGTGTGAGGGGGAAATGAACACTGAAGCTTTCTTT. Translating gives CASSQVSCEGEMNTEAFF.

The gene calls are TRBV19 and TRBJ1-3; D remains unclear. Between the trimmed V and J ends, which lost 7 bases and 3 bases, there was a span of 4 bases. The CDR3 totals 11 residues. Germline V gene lookup returns CDR1 LNHDA and CDR2 SQIVND (reference sequence). CDR3 in amino acids: CASMRGNTIYF. The CDR3 DNA reads as TGTGCCAGTATGCGTGGAAACACCATATATTTT. Using reference TRBV19 and TRBJ1-3 for the parts outside the CDR3, the full variable domain is DGGITQSPKYLFRKEGQNVTLSCEQNLNHDAMYWYRQDPGQGLRLIYYSQIVNDFQKGDIAEGYSVSREKKESFPLTVTSAQKNPTAFYLCASMRGNTIYFGEGSWLTVV.

The rearrangement links TRBV7-9 to TRBJ1-2; D is ambiguous. The V end lost 4 bases, the J end lost 1 base, and 7 bases lay between the germline ends. Germline V gene data show CDR1 as SEHNR and CDR2 as FQNEAQ (reference sequence). CDR3 length: 13 residues. Written as DNA, the CDR3 is TGTGCCAGCAGCTGGGCCAGTAACTATGGCTACACCTTC. This gives the protein CASSWASNYGYTF.

The gene calls are TRBV24-1 and TRBJ2-2, with unresolved D. The V end lost 0 bases, the J end lost 0 bases, and 4 bases lay between the germline ends. This CDR3 is 15 amino acids long. The germline V gene has CDR1 KGHDR and CDR2 SFDVKD. The CDR3, as DNA: TGTGCCACCAGTGATTTGGGGACGAACACCGGGGAGCTGTTTTTT. It yields the protein CATSDLGTNTGELFF.

The V call is TRBV6-5, the J call TRBJ1-1; D not resolved. In germline, CDR1 is MNHEY, CDR2 SVGAGI. The CDR3 sequence is 13 residues long. Trimming left V 0 bases short and J 0 bases short, with 2 bases between. The CDR3 here is CASSYSMNTEAFF. The CDR3 DNA reads TGTGCCAGCAGTTACTCAATGAACACTGAAGCTTTCTTT.

The chain couples TRBV29-1 to TRBJ1-2; D unresolved. Trimming shortened V by 0 bases and J by 7 bases, and 15 bases separated the two germline ends. From germline, CDR1 is SQVTM and CDR2 ANQGSEA. The CDR3 is made up of 14 amino acids. CDR3 sequence reads: CSVEDKRFLGGYTF. The CDR3 coding sequence is TGCAGCGTTGAAGATAAGAGGTTTTTGGGTGGCTACACCTTC.

This clone appeared a single time. The J gene is TRBJ1-5, the V gene TRBV7-8; possibly TRBD1 for D (5 bases). From germline, CDR1 is SGHVS and CDR2 FQNEAQ. Trimming left V 6 bases short and J 7 bases short, with 13 bases between. The CDR3 sequence is 13 residues long. CDR3 coding DNA: TGTGCCAGCAGGCGGGGGGTAGGGCAGCCCCAGCATTTT. As protein: CASRRGVGQPQHF.

This chain joins TRBV18 and TRBJ1-1; D gene unclear. From germline, CDR1 is KGHSH and CDR2 LQKENI. The CDR3 loop spans 13 amino acids. V was clipped by 1 base and J by 7 bases, with 10 bases between them. DNA of the CDR3: TGTGCCAGCTCACCACGGGGAGAGGGTGAAGCTTTCTTT. Its translation: CASSPRGEGEAFF. Full variable domain (outside the CDR3, taken from reference TRBV18 and TRBJ1-1): NAGVMQNPRHLVRRRGQEARLRCSPMKGHSHVYWYRQLPEEGLKFMVYLQKENIIDESGMPKERFSAEFPKEGPSILRIQQVVRGDSAAYFCASSPRGEGEAFFGQGTRLTVV.

In its sample, this clone was seen once. CDR3 DNA sequence: TGTGCCAGTAGTATGTTGGGGGTCACTAATGAAAAACTGTTTTTT. Translating gives CASSMLGVTNEKLFF. The chain combines TRBV19 with TRBJ1-4; D may be TRBD1 (5 bases). The CDR3 sequence is 15 residues long. The germline V and J ends were trimmed by 3 bases and 2 bases, with 10 bases remaining between them. The germline V gene has CDR1 LNHDA and CDR2 SQIVND (reference sequence).

The chain has TRBV4-3 and TRBJ2-1; 11 nucleotides agree with TRBD1. V was clipped by 1 base and J by 5 bases; unmatched bases: 4. The germline gives CDR1 LGHNA, CDR2 YSLEER. The CDR3 consists of 16 residues. The CDR3 loop reads CASSQVWGQGDNEQFF. For the CDR3, the DNA is TGCGCCAGCAGCCAAGTCTGGGGACAGGGGGACAATGAGCAGTTCTTC.

The V call is TRBV24-1, the J call TRBJ1-2, with 8 nucleotides matching TRBD1. The CDR3 extends over 13 amino acids. The germline V gene has CDR1 KGHDR and CDR2 SFDVKD. The ends lost 5 bases at V and 8 bases at J; junction bases unmatched: 6. CDR3 coding DNA: TGTGCCACCAGTGGGACAGGGTCCGGAGGCTACACCTTC. Translated: CATSGTGSGGYTF.

The rearrangement uses TRBV7-2 and TRBJ1-1; 10 positions agree with TRBD1. Germline V gene data show CDR1 as SGHTA and CDR2 as FQGNSA. This CDR3 contains 13 residues. J lost 7 bases, V lost 5 bases, and 4 bases had no gene match. The CDR3 sequence is CASSPRTGGEAFF. The DNA for the CDR3 is TGTGCCAGCAGCCCCAGGACAGGGGGTGAAGCTTTCTTT.

The rearrangement joins TRBV15 to TRBJ1-2; D is unclear. V lost 5 bases and J 8 bases, leaving 18 bases between the germline ends. CDR1 and CDR2 from the germline V gene are LNHNV and YYDKDF (reference sequence). The CDR3 runs 14 residues. The CDR3 DNA reads as TGTGCCACCAGCCTAGAAACGGGAGTGGGAGGCTACACCTTC. Its translation: CATSLETGVGGYTF. Filled out from reference TRBV15 and TRBJ1-2, the complete variable domain reads DAMVIQNPRYQVTQFGKPVTLSCSQTLNHNVMYWYQQKSSQAPKLLFHYYDKDFNNEADTPDNFQSRRPNTSFCFLDIRSPGLGDTAMYLCATSLETGVGGYTFGSGTRLTVV.